These 21 T cell receptor beta chains came from one sample sequenced in a study of T cell clonality in common variable immunodeficiency. This table comes from immunoSEQ multiplex PCR, and its TCRdb copy is limited to in-frame clones, with some not included. The sample holds under 35,000 clones, and no clone turns up only once. The sequencing sample was made of peripheral blood mononuclear cells. The receptors shown here come from a person between 18 and 75 years old in good health.

This clone was counted at least ten times. The CDR3 end falls 3 residues outside the read, so it is completed with the germline J gene. The chain uses TRBV5-5 and TRBJ2-7; D is perhaps TRBD1 (6 bases). The CDR3 spans 14 residues. V lost 0 bases and J 1 base, leaving 8 bases between the germline ends. Germline V lookup: CDR1 SGHKS, CDR2 YYEKEE (reference sequence). The CDR3 sequence: CASSLVGASYEQYF. CDR3 bases read: TGTGCCAGCAGCTTGGTGGGGGCGTCCTACGAG.

This clone was detected ten times or more. Read data end 3 residues before the CDR3 end; the end is taken from the germline J gene. This chain uses TRBV20-1 with TRBJ2-7, with 14 positions matching TRBD2. The CDR3 runs 19 residues. The germline gives CDR1 DFQATT, CDR2 SNEGSKA (reference sequence). With V trimmed by 3 bases and J by 2 bases, 15 bases remained unmatched. The CDR3 DNA, read in part, is TGCAGTGCTAGGAGAGTAAGGTCGTGGACTAGCGGGGGGCCCTACGAG. Translation: CSARRVRSWTSGGPYE. The complete CDR3 protein is CSARRVRSWTSGGPYEQYF.

The sample holds many counts of this clone. From the germline J gene comes the end of the CDR3, since the read stops 3 residues before it. The chain carries TRBV3-1 (or the pseudogene TRBV3-2) and TRBJ2-2, with 9 bases lining up with TRBD1. Germline trimming cut 1 base from V and 3 bases from J; bases unmatched to any gene: 3. CDR3 length: 16 amino acids. Germline lookup yields CDR1 LGHDT and CDR2 YNNKEL (reference sequence). The CDR3 loop is CASSQGGTGYTGELFF. The sequenced CDR3 bases are TGTGCCAGCAGCCAAGGCGGGACAGGGTACACCGGGGAG.

Worth noting for this clone: From the germline J gene comes the end of the CDR3, since the read stops 3 residues before it. This chain uses TRBV7-9 with TRBJ2-3; TRBD2 matches 11 bases. This CDR3 is 15 amino acids long. Losses at the gene ends were 5 bases for V and 2 bases for J; bases not matched to a gene: 3. From germline, CDR1 is SEHNR and CDR2 FQNEAQ (reference sequence). CDR3: CASSPGLADTDTQYF. Partial CDR3 DNA: TGTGCCAGCAGCCCGGGACTAGCGGACACAGATACG.

This clone was counted at least ten times. The sequenced fragment ends 3 residues before the CDR3 boundary, so the rest is inferred from the germline J gene. This chain connects TRBV2 to TRBJ2-5; D remains unclear. Germline V gene sequence: CDR1 SNHLY, CDR2 FYNNEI. The V and J ends lost 1 base and 2 bases respectively, with 8 bases between them. The CDR3 totals 14 residues. CDR3 residues: CASSEETYQETQYF. CDR3 DNA, as far as it was read: TGTGCCAGCAGTGAAGAGACATATCAAGAGACC.

This clone has at least ten counts. The read finishes 3 residues shy of the CDR3 end, and the germline J gene is used to complete it. The gene calls are TRBV20-1 and TRBJ2-5; D perhaps matches TRBD1 (5 bases). The ends were cut back, 5 bases at V and 1 base at J, with 17 bases in the middle. The CDR3 is 15 amino acids. Germline V CDR1 and CDR2: DFQATT, SNEGSKA (reference sequence). The CDR3 bases that were read are TGCAGTGCTCGCCCCCCTGCAGGGTTCCAAGAGACC. It translates to CSARPPAGFQET. The whole CDR3 sequence reads CSARPPAGFQETQYF.

This clone was detected a few times. The sequenced fragment ends 3 residues before the CDR3 boundary, so the rest is inferred from the germline J gene. V is TRBV6-1 and J is TRBJ2-4, with no clear D. In germline, CDR1 is MNHNS, CDR2 SASEGT. The CDR3 totals 14 residues. The DNA read from the CDR3 is TGTGCCAGCAATGACCGAGGATCAGGCTATGGT. It yields the protein CASNDRGSGYG. The complete CDR3 reads CASNDRGSGYGQYF.

Ten or more counts support this clone. The observed sequence ends 3 residues before the CDR3 terminus, with the missing tail filled in from the germline J gene. V is TRBV12-3 or TRBV12-4 and J is TRBJ2-5, with 9 bases that match TRBD1. The CDR3 is made up of 17 amino acids. The J segment lost 1 base and the V segment lost 7 bases, leaving 13 bases of the junction unmatched. Incomplete CDR3 DNA: TGTGCCAGCAATAAAATCCCGGGACAGGGCGCCCAAGAGACC. This translates into CASNKIPGQGAQET. The full CDR3 is CASNKIPGQGAQETQYF.

As for this clone: A junction boundary mismatches the germline segment, possibly from a read error. The read falls 3 residues short of the CDR3 end, and the missing part is taken from the germline J gene. The sample has other DNA sequences that encode this CDR3 too. The V call is TRBV7-9, the J call TRBJ1-4, with D possibly TRBD1 on 5 matching bases. The CDR3 covers 15 residues. Germline V CDR1 and CDR2: SEHNR, FQNEAQ (reference sequence). The CDR3 region is CASSFQGGANEKLFF. The CDR3 DNA, read in part, is TGCGCCAGCAGCTTCCAGGGAGGGGCTAATGAAAAA.

This clone was seen ten or more times. The read is 3 residues too short to cover the CDR3 end, so that end is filled in from the germline J gene. The chain joins TRBV10-3 to TRBJ1-2; 9 nucleotides line up with TRBD1. Germline V gene lookup returns CDR1 ENHRY and CDR2 SYGVKD. The J segment lost 3 bases and the V segment lost 6 bases, leaving 2 bases of the junction unmatched. The CDR3 covers 13 residues. The sequenced part of the CDR3 DNA is TGTGCCATCAGCGACAGGGGGGACTATGGC. Protein product: CAISDRGDYG. In full, the CDR3 reads CAISDRGDYGYTF.

This clone was seen at least ten times. The missing CDR3 end, 3 residues past where the read stops, is filled in from the germline J gene. The chain joins TRBV20-1 to TRBJ2-2; 7 nucleotides match TRBD1. Looked up from germline, CDR1 is DFQATT and CDR2 is SNEGSKA (reference sequence). The length of the CDR3 is 15 residues. The sequenced part of the CDR3 DNA is TGCAGTGCCCCCGATGTGGGACAGCCCAATGAAAAG. Translation: CSAPDVGQPNEK. The entire CDR3 is CSAPDVGQPNEKLFF.

This clone was seen repeatedly, ten times or more. The read stops 3 residues short of the end of the CDR3; the missing end is completed from the germline J gene. The V and J genes are TRBV7-7 and TRBJ2-3; a weak D match, TRBD1 (5 bases). CDR3 length equals 13 residues. Germline V lookup: CDR1 SSHAT, CDR2 FNYEAQ (reference sequence). The CDR3 bases that were read are TGTGCCAGCAGCTCCGGAGCCAGGGAAACG. This sequence encodes CASSSGARET. The entire CDR3 is CASSSGARETQYF.

There are many counts of this clone. The CDR3 end falls 3 residues outside the read, so it is completed with the germline J gene. This sequence joins TRBV19 and TRBJ2-7, with TRBD2 matching over 7 bases. The trim removed 5 bases at V and 3 bases at J, leaving 4 bases unmatched. This CDR3 is 13 amino acids long. Looked up from germline, CDR1 is LNHDA and CDR2 is SQIVND (reference sequence). CDR3 region: CASSGGLLYEQYF. The DNA read from the CDR3 is TGTGCCAGTAGTGGGGGACTACTCTACGAG.

At least ten counts were recorded for this clone. The read finishes 3 residues shy of the CDR3 end, and the germline J gene is used to complete it. V is TRBV20-1 and J is TRBJ2-7, with 8 nucleotides matching TRBD2. Trimming at V came to 3 bases and at J to 6 bases, leaving 10 bases not matched to a gene. This CDR3 is built from 14 residues. CDR1 and CDR2 from the germline V gene are DFQATT and SNEGSKA (reference sequence). The sequenced CDR3 bases are TGCAGTGCTAGTTCGGCGGGAGGAGATTCCGAG. Translating it yields CSASSAGGDSE. The entire CDR3 is CSASSAGGDSEQYF.

This clone was counted ten times or more. The CDR3 reads CASSLEASSYEQYF. The sequenced part of the CDR3 DNA is TGTGCCAGCAGCTTAGAGGCCAGCTCCTACGAG. The chain links TRBV7-2 to TRBJ2-7; D not certain. Read data end 3 residues before the CDR3 end; the end is taken from the germline J gene. The CDR3 contains 14 residues. Trimming took 1 base from V and 0 from J, leaving 7 bases between them. Germline-derived CDR1 and CDR2 are SGHTA and FQGNSA. The whole variable domain, filled in from reference TRBV7-2 and TRBJ2-7, reads GAGVSQSPSNKVTEKGKDVELRCDPISGHTALYWYRQSLGQGLEFLIYFQGNSAPDKSGLPSDRFSAERTGGSVSTLTIQRTQQEDSAVYLCASSLEASSYEQYFGPGTRLTVT.

There are many counts of this clone. The CDR3 end falls 3 residues outside the read, so it is completed with the germline J gene. V is TRBV19 and J is TRBJ2-3; no reliable D call. The V end lost 6 bases, the J end lost 5 bases, and 6 bases lay between the germline ends. The length of the CDR3 is 11 residues. Germline CDR1 and CDR2: LNHDA and SQIVND (reference sequence). CDR3 amino acids: CASRTIDTQYF. Incomplete CDR3 DNA: TGTGCCAGTAGAACTATAGATACG.

This clone has ten or more counts. The read falls 3 residues short of the CDR3 end, and the missing part is taken from the germline J gene. V is TRBV7-9 and J is TRBJ2-3; D gene ambiguous. Per germline, CDR1 SEHNR and CDR2 FQNEAQ (reference sequence). V shed 2 bases and J shed 2 bases, with 11 bases lying between them. The CDR3 is 15 residues long. The sequenced part of the CDR3 DNA is TGTGCCAGCAGCTTAAGGCAGGTGATCACAGATACG. Translating it yields CASSLRQVITDT. The whole CDR3 region reads CASSLRQVITDTQYF.

Of note for this clone: With the read ending 3 residues before the CDR3 end, the germline J gene is used to fill in that end. The J gene is TRBJ2-1, the V gene TRBV19, with TRBD2 matching over 8 bases. Trimming cost V 6 bases and J 3 bases; bases outside gene matches: 4. The germline V gene encodes CDR1 LNHDA and CDR2 SQIVND (reference sequence). The CDR3 sequence is 14 residues long. CDR3 protein: CASRKRENYNEQFF. CDR3 DNA (partial): TGTGCCAGTAGGAAGCGGGAGAACTACAATGAG. Using reference TRBV19 and TRBJ2-1 for the parts outside the CDR3, the full variable domain is DGGITQSPKYLFRKEGQNVTLSCEQNLNHDAMYWYRQDPGQGLRLIYYSQIVNDFQKGDIAEGYSVSREKKESFPLTVTSAQKNPTAFYLCASRKRENYNEQFFGPGTRLTVL.

This clone has at least ten counts. The sequenced fragment ends 3 residues before the CDR3 boundary, so the rest is inferred from the germline J gene. The chain links TRBV5-1 to TRBJ2-2; D might be TRBD2 (5 bases). Per the germline V gene, CDR1 is SGHRS and CDR2 is YFSETQ. The CDR3 loop spans 15 amino acids. Trimming pared 0 bases from V and 1 base from J, leaving 7 bases between. The CDR3 bases that were read are TGCGCCAGCAGCTTGGGAAGCGGGAACACCGGGGAG. This codes for CASSLGSGNTGE. The complete CDR3 sequence is CASSLGSGNTGELFF.

This clone showed up many times. Read coverage stops 3 residues before the CDR3 terminus; the germline J gene supplies the remainder. The J gene is TRBJ1-1, the V gene TRBV5-4, with 8 bases fitting TRBD1. The V segment lost 0 bases and the J segment 4 bases; nucleotides outside the gene matches: 5. CDR1 is SGHNT, CDR2 YYREEE, per germline (reference sequence). CDR3 length: 15 amino acids. The CDR3 bases that were read are TGTGCCAGCAGCTTGGGGGCCACAGGGGGCACTGAA. Its protein is CASSLGATGGTE. The CDR3 in full is CASSLGATGGTEAFF.

This clone has ten or more counts. The sequence runs out 3 residues before the end of the CDR3; the remainder is reconstructed from the germline J gene. The chain joins TRBV20-1 to TRBJ2-5, with a possible D match to TRBD1 (5 bases). This CDR3 contains 13 residues. CDR1 DFQATT and CDR2 SNEGSKA come from the germline V gene (reference sequence). V lost 1 base to trimming and J lost 3 bases, with 9 bases between them. The CDR3 here is CSARVAGKETQYF. The CDR3 bases that were read are TGCAGTGCTAGAGTGGCAGGGAAAGAGACC.